These 4 T cell receptor beta chains came from one sample sequenced in a study of control samples from healthy donors and cancer patients. Generated by immunoSEQ multiplex PCR, the TCRdb table keeps only in-frame clones and is missing some. The top ten hold approximately 0.7% of the sample, which has 160,000 or so clones, roughly nine tenths seen once. The sample comprised blood. The source of these receptors is a woman in her twenties or thirties in good health.

This clone was seen only a few times. V is TRBV6-5 and J is TRBJ1-2; tentatively, D is TRBD1 (6 bases). The ends were cut back, 4 bases at V and 6 bases at J, with 18 bases in the middle. The CDR3 consists of 15 residues. The germline V gene has CDR1 MNHEY and CDR2 SVGAGI. CDR3 DNA: TGTGCCAGCAGTTCATACGACAGGATAGGCGATGGCTACACCTTC. It codes for CASSSYDRIGDGYTF.

The V call is TRBV11-2, the J call TRBJ1-3, with TRBD1 identical over 7 bases. Trimming at V came to 2 bases and at J to 2 bases, leaving 3 bases not matched to a gene. Germline-derived CDR1 and CDR2 are SGHAT and FQNNGV. The CDR3 contains 15 residues. CDR3 residues: CASSLSDRAGNTIYF. The CDR3 DNA reads as TGTGCCAGCAGCTTAAGTGACAGGGCTGGAAACACCATATATTTT.

J is TRBJ2-1 and V is TRBV2; a weak D match, TRBD2 (5 bases). The CDR3 sequence is 13 residues long. Trimming cost V 4 bases and J 6 bases, with 10 bases left between them. Germline V gene data show CDR1 as SNHLY and CDR2 as FYNNEI. This CDR3 is CASSVGDGNEQFF. CDR3 in DNA: TGTGCCAGCAGTGTGGGAGATGGCAATGAGCAGTTCTTC. Looking up the rest from reference TRBV2 and TRBJ2-1 gives the full variable domain: EPEVTQTPSHQVTQMGQEVILRCVPISNHLYFYWYRQILGQKVEFLVSFYNNEISEKSEIFDDQFSVERPDGSNFTLKIRSTKLEDSAMYFCASSVGDGNEQFFGPGTRLTVL.

The V and J genes are TRBV7-9 and TRBJ2-3, with D possibly matching TRBD2 (5 bases). The CDR3 covers 15 residues. Germline values: CDR1 SEHNR, CDR2 FQNEAQ (reference sequence). V shed 5 bases and J shed 1 base, with 13 bases lying between them. The CDR3 nucleotides read TGTGCCAGCAGCCCCCAAGGAGGAGGCACAGATACGCAGTATTTT. Translated, it gives CASSPQGGGTDTQYF.